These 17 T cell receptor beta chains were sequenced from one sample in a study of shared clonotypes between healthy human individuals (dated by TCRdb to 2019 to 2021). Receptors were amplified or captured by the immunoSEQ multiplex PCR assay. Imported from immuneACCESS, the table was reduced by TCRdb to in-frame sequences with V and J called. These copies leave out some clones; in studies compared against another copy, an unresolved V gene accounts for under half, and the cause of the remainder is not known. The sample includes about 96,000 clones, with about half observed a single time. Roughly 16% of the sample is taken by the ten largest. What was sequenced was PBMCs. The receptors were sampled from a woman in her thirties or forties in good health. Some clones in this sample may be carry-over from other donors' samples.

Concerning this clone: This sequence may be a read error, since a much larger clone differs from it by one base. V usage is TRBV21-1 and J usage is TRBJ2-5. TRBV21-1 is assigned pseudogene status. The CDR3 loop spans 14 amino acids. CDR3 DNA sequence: TGTGCCAGCAGCAGCCCTCCTTTCCAAGAGACCCAGTACTTC. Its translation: CASSSPPFQETQYF.

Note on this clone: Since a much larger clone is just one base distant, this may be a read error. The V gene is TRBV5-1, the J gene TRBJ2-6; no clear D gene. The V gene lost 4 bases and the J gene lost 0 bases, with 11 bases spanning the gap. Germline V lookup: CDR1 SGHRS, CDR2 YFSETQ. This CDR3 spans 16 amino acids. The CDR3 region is CASSQEVGSGANVLTF. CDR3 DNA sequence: TGCGCCAGCAGCCAAGAAGTCGGCTCTGGGGCCAACGTCCTGACTTTC.

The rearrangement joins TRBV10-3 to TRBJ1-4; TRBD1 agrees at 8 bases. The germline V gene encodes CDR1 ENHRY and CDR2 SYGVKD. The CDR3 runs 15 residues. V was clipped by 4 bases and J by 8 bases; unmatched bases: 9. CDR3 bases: TGTGCCATCAGTGCTTCGACAGGGGACGGGGAAAAACTGTTTTTT. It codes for CAISASTGDGEKLFF.

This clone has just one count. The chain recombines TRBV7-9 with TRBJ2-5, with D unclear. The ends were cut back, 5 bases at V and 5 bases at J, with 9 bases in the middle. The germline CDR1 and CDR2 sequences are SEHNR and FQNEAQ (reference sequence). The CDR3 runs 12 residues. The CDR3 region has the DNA TGTGCCAGCAGCCCACAACGGGAGACCCAGTACTTC. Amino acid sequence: CASSPQRETQYF.

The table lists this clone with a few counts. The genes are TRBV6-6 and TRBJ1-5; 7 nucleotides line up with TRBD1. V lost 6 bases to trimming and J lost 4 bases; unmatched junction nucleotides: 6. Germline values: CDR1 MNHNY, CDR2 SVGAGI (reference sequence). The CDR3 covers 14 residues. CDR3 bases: TGTGCCAGCAGGCCCGGGACAGCAAATCAGCCCCAGCATTTT. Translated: CASRPGTANQPQHF.

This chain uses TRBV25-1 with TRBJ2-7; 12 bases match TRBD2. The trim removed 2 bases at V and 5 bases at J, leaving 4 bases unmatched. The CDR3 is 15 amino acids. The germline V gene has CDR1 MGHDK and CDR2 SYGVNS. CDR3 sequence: CASSEGLAGFDEQYF. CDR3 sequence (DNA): TGTGCCAGCAGTGAAGGACTAGCGGGATTCGACGAGCAGTACTTC.

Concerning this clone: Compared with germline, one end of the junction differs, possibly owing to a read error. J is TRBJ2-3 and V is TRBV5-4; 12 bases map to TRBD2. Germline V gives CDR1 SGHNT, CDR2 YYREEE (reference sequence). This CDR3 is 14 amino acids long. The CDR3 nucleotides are TGTGCCAGCAGCTTGGTTCTAGCGGGAGGGGCGAGTAGTTTT. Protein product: CASSLVLAGGASSF.

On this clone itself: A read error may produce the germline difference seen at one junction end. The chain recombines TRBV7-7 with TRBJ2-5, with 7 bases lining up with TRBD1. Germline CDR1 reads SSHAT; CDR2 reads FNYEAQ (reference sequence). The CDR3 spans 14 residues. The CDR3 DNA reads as TGTGCTAGCAGCTTAGACAGGGACCAAGAGACCCAGTACTTC. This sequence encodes CASSLDRDQETQYF.

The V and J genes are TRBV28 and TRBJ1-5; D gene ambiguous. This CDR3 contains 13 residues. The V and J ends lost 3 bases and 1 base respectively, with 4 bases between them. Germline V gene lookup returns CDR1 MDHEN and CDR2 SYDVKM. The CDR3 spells CASSLTSNQPQHF. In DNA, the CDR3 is TGTGCCAGCAGTTTGACGAGCAATCAGCCCCAGCATTTT.

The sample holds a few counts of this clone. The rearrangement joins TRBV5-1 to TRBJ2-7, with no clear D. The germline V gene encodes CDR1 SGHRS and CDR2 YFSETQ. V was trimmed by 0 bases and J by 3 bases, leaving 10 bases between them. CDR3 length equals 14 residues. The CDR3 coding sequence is TGCGCCAGCAGCTTGGTCCTCTCCAACTACGAGCAGTACTTC. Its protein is CASSLVLSNYEQYF.

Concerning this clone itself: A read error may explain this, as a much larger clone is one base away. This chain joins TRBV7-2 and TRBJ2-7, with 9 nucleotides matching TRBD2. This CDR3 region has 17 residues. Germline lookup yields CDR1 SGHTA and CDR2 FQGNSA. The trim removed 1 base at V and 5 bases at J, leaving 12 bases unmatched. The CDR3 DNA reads TGTGCCAGCAGCTTAGGGGGGAGGGAGCGGGAGGTCCACGAGCAGTACTTC. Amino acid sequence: CASSLGGREREVHEQYF.

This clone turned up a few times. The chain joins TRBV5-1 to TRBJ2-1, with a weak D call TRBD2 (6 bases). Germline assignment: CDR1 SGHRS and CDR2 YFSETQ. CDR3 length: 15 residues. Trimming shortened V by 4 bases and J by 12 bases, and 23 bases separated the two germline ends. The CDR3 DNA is TGCGCCAGCAGCATCGGCAGTAGCGGCCCTTCGGGGCAGTTCTTC. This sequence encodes CASSIGSSGPSGQFF.

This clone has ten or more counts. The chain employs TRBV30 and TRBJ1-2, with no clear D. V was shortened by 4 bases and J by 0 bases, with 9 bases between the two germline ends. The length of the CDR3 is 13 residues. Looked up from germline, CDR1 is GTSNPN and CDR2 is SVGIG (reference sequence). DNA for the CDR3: TGTGCCTGGAACTCCGGGACTAACTATGGCTACACCTTC. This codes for CAWNSGTNYGYTF.

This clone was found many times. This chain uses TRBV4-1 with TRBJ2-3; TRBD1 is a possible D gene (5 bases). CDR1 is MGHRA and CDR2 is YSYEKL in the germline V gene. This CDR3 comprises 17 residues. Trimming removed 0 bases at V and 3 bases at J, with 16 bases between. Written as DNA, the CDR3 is TGCGCCAGCAGCCAAGATCTTCAGGCAGGGTATACAGATACGCAGTATTTT. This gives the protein CASSQDLQAGYTDTQYF.

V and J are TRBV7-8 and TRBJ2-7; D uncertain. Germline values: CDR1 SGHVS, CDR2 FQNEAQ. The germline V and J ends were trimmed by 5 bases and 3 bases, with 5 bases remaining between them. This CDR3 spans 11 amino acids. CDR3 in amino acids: CASSPYYEQYF. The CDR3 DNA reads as TGTGCCAGCAGCCCATACTACGAGCAGTACTTC.

DNA of the CDR3: TGCGCCAGCAGCCAATTCTTTCTAGTCCGGGGTGGCAATGAGCAGTTCTTC. Its protein is CASSQFFLVRGGNEQFF. The chain couples TRBV4-3 to TRBJ2-1; D possibly corresponds to TRBD2 (5 bases). The V gene lost 2 bases and the J gene lost 6 bases, with 20 bases spanning the gap. Germline loops: CDR1 LGHNA, CDR2 YSLEER. The CDR3 runs to 17 residues.

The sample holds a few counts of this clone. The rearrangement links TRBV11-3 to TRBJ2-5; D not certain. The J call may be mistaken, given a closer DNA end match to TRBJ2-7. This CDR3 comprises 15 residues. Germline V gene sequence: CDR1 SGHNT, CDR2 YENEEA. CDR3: CASSFDTTRSYEQYF. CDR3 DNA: TGTGCCAGCAGCTTTGATACTACCCGATCCTACGAGCAGTACTTC.